This T cell receptor beta chain was recorded in a study of blood T cells in healthy people across ages. This clonotype appeared a few times. V lost 3 bases and J 0 bases, leaving 9 bases between the germline ends. Germline-derived CDR1 and CDR2 are SGDLS and YYNGEE. CDR3 length: 14 amino acids. The authors ran a second PCR of about 6 to 12 cycles using a sample-barcoded 5' primer and a J-beta primer mix. A single record per CDR3 protein comes from TCRdb applying MiXCR to the 5' RACE reads. This table has some 1.5 million distinct CDR3 sequences, approximately 43% appearing once. This TCR derives from a young woman in good health. Specimen: blood. V and J are TRBV9 and TRBJ1-2; weak D call: TRBD1 (6 bases). CDR3 protein: CASSGQEANYGYTF. The CDR3 nucleotides read TGTGCCAGCAGCGGACAGGAGGCTAACTATGGCTACACCTTC.